This TCR beta chain was profiled in a study of control samples from healthy donors and cancer patients. Repertoires were generated with immunoSEQ multiplex PCR, while TCRdb's copy carries only in-frame clones and drops some. The sample shows 45,000 to 60,000 clones, 94% of them seen only once. This clone was detected only once. Sequencing was carried out using blood. This clonotype was sampled from a man aged 30 to 39 in good health.

The CDR3 sequence is CAWRNTRTDGYTF. CDR3 nucleotide sequence: TGTGCCTGGAGAAATACAAGAACAGATGGCTACACCTTC. The chain recombines TRBV30 with TRBJ1-2; D not certain. V was shortened by 3 bases and J by 6 bases, with 14 bases between the two germline ends. CDR3 length: 13 amino acids. The germline CDR1 and CDR2 sequences are GTSNPN and SVGIG (reference sequence).